The clone carrying this T cell receptor beta chain has more than one count but fewer than ten. Antigen unknown. Employing constant-segment primers, 5'RACE generated TCR alpha and TCR beta cDNA libraries bearing sample barcodes and UMIs. Each CDR3 protein gets one entry after TCRdb re-called the 5' RACE reads with MiXCR. The data show just over 350,000 distinct CDR3 sequences, with approximately 15% seen just once and about 22% held by the top ten. The record originates from a study of T-cell memory formation after mild COVID-19. Findings and caveats of the study: Pre-infection memory carried some responding clones, suggesting that cross-reactive memory joined.

V lost 4 bases and J lost 2; bases outside the gene matches: 5. Germline CDR1 and CDR2: LGHDT and YNNKEL (reference sequence). The CDR3 length is 16 residues. The TCR comes from a young man who had mild COVID-19 (a few samples of this study predate the infection). Cell type and time point are not known. Sequencing was done on a sample of PBMCs or a T cell subset sorted from them (not recorded which). The chain is built from TRBV3-1 and TRBJ1-2, with 12 bases that match TRBD1. CDR3 bases: TGTGCCAGCAGCCCCCCCGGGACAGGGGGCAACTATGGCTACACCTTC. Residues: CASSPPGTGGNYGYTF. Full variable domain (remainder filled in from reference TRBV3-1 and TRBJ1-2): DTAVSQTPKYLVTQMGNDKSIKCEQNLGHDTMYWYKQDSKKFLKIMFSYNNKELIINETVPNRFSPKSPDKAHLNLHINSLELGDSAVYFCASSPPGTGGNYGYTFGSGTRLTVV.